The 22 T cell receptor beta chains reported below all come from one sample, sequenced in a study of T-cell memory formation after mild COVID-19. TCRdb redid the calling of the 5' RACE reads with MiXCR, one entry per CDR3 protein. The sample carries roughly 310,000 distinct CDR3 sequences, about 15% recorded once. Sequences were obtained from PBMCs or a T cell subset sorted from them (not recorded which). The source of these receptors is a man in his late teens or twenties who had mild COVID-19 (a few samples of this study predate the infection). Cell type and time point are not known.

Only a few counts were recorded for this clonotype. V usage is TRBV6-2 or TRBV6-3 and J usage is TRBJ2-1; D not certain. V was trimmed by 6 bases and J by 6 bases, leaving 18 bases between them. There are 15 residues in the CDR3. CDR1 and CDR2 (germline): MNHEY, SVGEGT. CDR3 sequence (DNA): TGTGCCAGCAGCTCTACCCGATCCATGAGCAATGAGCAGTTCTTC. Its translation: CASSSTRSMSNEQFF.

This clonotype has just a few counts. This sequence joins TRBV6-2 or TRBV6-3 and TRBJ1-5; no clear D gene. The CDR3 covers 14 residues. With 0 bases removed from V and 4 bases from J, the gap between germline ends came to 7 bases. The germline V gene encodes CDR1 MNHEY and CDR2 SVGEGT. This CDR3 is CASSYSGSNQPQHF. The CDR3, as DNA: TGTGCCAGCAGTTACTCTGGCAGTAATCAGCCCCAGCATTTT.

This clonotype came up a few times. The genes are TRBV3-1 and TRBJ1-1; unclear D gene. Germline V CDR1 and CDR2: LGHDT, YNNKEL (reference sequence). The CDR3 runs 14 residues. The ends were cut back, 0 bases at V and 1 base at J, with 6 bases in the middle. The DNA for the CDR3 is TGTGCCAGCAGCCAAGATTTTGCGAACACTGAAGCTTTCTTT. Protein sequence: CASSQDFANTEAFF.

There are a few counts of this clonotype. This rearrangement joins TRBV5-1 to TRBJ2-7; tentatively, D is TRBD1 or TRBD2 (5 bases each). This CDR3 is 15 amino acids long. Trimming removed 0 bases from V and 2 bases from J, with 12 bases in between. Germline V gene data show CDR1 as SGHRS and CDR2 as YFSETQ. The CDR3 DNA follows: TGCGCCAGCAGCTTGGTACAGGACTCTCCCTACGAGCAGTACTTC. Its protein product is CASSLVQDSPYEQYF.

At least ten counts were recorded for this clonotype. The V call is TRBV4-1, the J call TRBJ2-3; no clear D gene. Looked up from germline, CDR1 is MGHRA and CDR2 is YSYEKL. The CDR3 is made up of 12 amino acids. Trimming stripped 2 bases from V and 2 bases from J, with 2 bases between. DNA of the CDR3: TGCGCCAGCAGCCAAAACACAGATACGCAGTATTTT. Protein: CASSQNTDTQYF.

V is TRBV9 and J is TRBJ2-7; D perhaps matches TRBD1 (6 bases). The CDR3 runs to 14 residues. The V and J ends lost 0 bases and 5 bases respectively, with 12 bases between them. The germline V gene encodes CDR1 SGDLS and CDR2 YYNGEE. CDR3 loop: CASSVGSQGNEQYF. The DNA of the CDR3 is TGTGCCAGCAGCGTAGGGTCACAGGGAAACGAGCAGTACTTC.

V usage is TRBV7-3 and J usage is TRBJ2-3, with TRBD1 as a possible D gene (5 bases). This CDR3 is 15 amino acids long. V was shortened by 6 bases and J by 1 base, with 14 bases between the two germline ends. The germline gives CDR1 SGHTA, CDR2 FQGTGA. CDR3 protein: CASRLDQGRTDTQYF. In nucleotides, the CDR3 is TGTGCCAGCAGGCTCGATCAGGGCCGCACAGATACGCAGTATTTT.

Only a few counts were recorded for this clonotype. The rearrangement joins TRBV20-1 to TRBJ2-1; 8 bases align to TRBD1. CDR1 is DFQATT, CDR2 SNEGSKA, per germline (reference sequence). The V gene end was trimmed by 2 bases and the J gene end by 12 bases; junction bases not matched to a gene: 15. The CDR3 contains 15 residues. CDR3 DNA: TGCAGTGCTAGATCCCCCGGACAGGGTTACGGGCTGCAGTTCTTC. Translating gives CSARSPGQGYGLQFF.

The sample holds a few counts of this clonotype. CDR3 coding DNA: TGCAGTGTTCCCGTCCCAGGGGTACGGTACGAGCAGTACTTC. Protein: CSVPVPGVRYEQYF. J is TRBJ2-7 and V is TRBV20-1, with D possibly matching TRBD1 (6 bases). Germline V gene sequence: CDR1 DFQATT, CDR2 SNEGSKA (reference sequence). The V and J ends lost 7 bases and 4 bases respectively, with 20 bases between them. This CDR3 region has 14 residues.

The table lists this clonotype with a few counts. The rearrangement joins TRBV4-1 to TRBJ2-4; a possible D gene is TRBD1 (6 bases). V was trimmed by 1 base and J by 2 bases, leaving 12 bases between them. The CDR3 totals 16 residues. The V gene's germline CDR1 is MGHRA and CDR2 YSYEKL. The CDR3 nucleotides read TGCGCCAGCAGCCAAGGAAGGCAGGGGTCCAAAAACATTCAGTACTTC. Translation gives CASSQGRQGSKNIQYF.

This clonotype was observed a handful of times. This sequence joins TRBV19 and TRBJ1-5; D not resolved. CDR1 is LNHDA, CDR2 SQIVND, per germline (reference sequence). The CDR3 sequence is 13 residues long. The V end was cut by 4 bases, the J end by 7 bases, with 11 bases between. The DNA of the CDR3 is TGTGCCAGTAGTACATACCCGGGACAGCCCCAGCATTTT. Protein sequence: CASSTYPGQPQHF.

The chain has TRBV7-8 and TRBJ2-7; a possible D gene is TRBD2 (8 bases). With 6 bases removed from V and 6 bases from J, the gap between germline ends came to 18 bases. CDR1 is SGHVS, CDR2 FQNEAQ, per germline. The CDR3 consists of 14 residues. CDR3 protein: CASSSREGASEQYF. CDR3 DNA sequence: TGTGCCAGCAGTTCTCGGGAGGGGGCGTCCGAGCAGTACTTC.

This clonotype was observed a handful of times. The chain joins TRBV6-2 or TRBV6-3 to TRBJ2-7; a weak D match, TRBD2 (7 bases). Trimming removed 3 bases at V and 0 bases at J, with 15 bases between. The CDR3 runs to 16 residues. Germline values: CDR1 MNHEY, CDR2 SVGEGT. The CDR3 DNA reads TGTGCCAGCAGTTATCGGGGGGCCTTGAGCTCCTACGAGCAGTACGTC. Protein: CASSYRGALSSYEQYV.

V gene TRBV18 combines with J gene TRBJ2-7; D ambiguous. V lost 3 bases and J 4 bases, leaving 7 bases between the germline ends. CDR3 length: 12 amino acids. Germline V lookup: CDR1 KGHSH, CDR2 LQKENI. The CDR3 DNA is TGTGCCAGCTCACCGAACCTGTACGAGCAGTACGTC. Translated, it gives CASSPNLYEQYV.

The chain recombines TRBV4-1 with TRBJ1-5; 7 positions match TRBD1. CDR1 and CDR2 (germline): MGHRA, YSYEKL. The CDR3 contains 17 residues. J lost 1 base, V lost 0 bases, and 6 bases had no gene match. CDR3 coding DNA: TGCGCCAGCAGCCAAGAGACAGGGAGAGTAAGCAATCAGCCCCAGCATTTT. It encodes CASSQETGRVSNQPQHF.

The rearrangement uses TRBV12-3 or TRBV12-4 and TRBJ2-7, with 9 bases identical to TRBD1. Losses at the gene ends were 2 bases for V and 3 bases for J; bases not matched to a gene: 8. The length of the CDR3 is 16 residues. The CDR3 DNA is TGTGCCAGCAGTTTATTTATTGGGACAGGGATCTACGAGCAGTACTTC. Protein: CASSLFIGTGIYEQYF.

This clonotype is a singleton in its sample. The chain joins TRBV12-3 or TRBV12-4 to TRBJ2-2, with TRBD2 as a possible D gene (5 bases). This CDR3 is 14 amino acids long. Deletions cut 11 bases from V and 5 bases from J, with 18 bases between. Written as DNA, the CDR3 is TGTGCCGCACGACCGCACTCGGGGACCGGGGAGCTGTTTTTT. Its protein is CAARPHSGTGELFF.

The table lists this clonotype with many counts. This chain links TRBV7-2 with TRBJ2-3, with D maybe TRBD2 (5 bases). The CDR3 extends over 14 amino acids. The germline V gene has CDR1 SGHTA and CDR2 FQGNSA. The V end lost 6 bases, the J end lost 0 bases, and 10 bases lay between the germline ends. The DNA of the CDR3 is TGTGCCAGCAGGGCGGGCCATAGCACAGATACGCAGTATTTT. This sequence encodes CASRAGHSTDTQYF.

The rearrangement joins TRBV6-6 to TRBJ2-3; D remains unclear. The CDR3 is 12 residues long. Germline CDR1 and CDR2: MNHNY and SVGAGI (reference sequence). The V end lost 7 bases, the J end lost 7 bases, and 12 bases lay between the germline ends. For the CDR3, the DNA is TGTGCCAGCAACTACGGGCGGAATACGCAGTATTTT. As protein: CASNYGRNTQYF.

In its sample, this clonotype was seen a few times. The chain combines TRBV9 with TRBJ2-5; 13 bases are shared with TRBD2. Germline V lookup: CDR1 SGDLS, CDR2 YYNGEE. CDR3 length: 15 amino acids. J was trimmed by 4 bases and V by 2 bases; bases with no gene match: 2. CDR3 sequence (DNA): TGTGCCAGCAGCGTGGGACTAGCGGGGAGAGAGACCCAGTACTTC. This codes for CASSVGLAGRETQYF.

The chain joins TRBV11-2 to TRBJ2-3; 7 bases fit TRBD2. J was trimmed by 2 bases and V by 5 bases; bases with no gene match: 10. CDR3 size: 16 residues. Germline V gene lookup returns CDR1 SGHAT and CDR2 FQNNGV. The DNA for the CDR3 is TGTGCCAGCAGCCCTCGGGGAGCGGGGAACACAGATACGCAGTATTTT. Residues: CASSPRGAGNTDTQYF.

The chain is built from TRBV6-5 and TRBJ1-1; 7 positions agree with TRBD1. Germline CDR1 MNHEY, CDR2 SVGAGI. This CDR3 contains 14 residues. V trimming: 2 bases; J trimming: 4 bases; junction bases outside the gene matches: 4. The CDR3 region has the DNA TGTGCCAGCAGTTACAAGCGGGACAGCACTGAAGCTTTCTTT. Protein: CASSYKRDSTEAFF.